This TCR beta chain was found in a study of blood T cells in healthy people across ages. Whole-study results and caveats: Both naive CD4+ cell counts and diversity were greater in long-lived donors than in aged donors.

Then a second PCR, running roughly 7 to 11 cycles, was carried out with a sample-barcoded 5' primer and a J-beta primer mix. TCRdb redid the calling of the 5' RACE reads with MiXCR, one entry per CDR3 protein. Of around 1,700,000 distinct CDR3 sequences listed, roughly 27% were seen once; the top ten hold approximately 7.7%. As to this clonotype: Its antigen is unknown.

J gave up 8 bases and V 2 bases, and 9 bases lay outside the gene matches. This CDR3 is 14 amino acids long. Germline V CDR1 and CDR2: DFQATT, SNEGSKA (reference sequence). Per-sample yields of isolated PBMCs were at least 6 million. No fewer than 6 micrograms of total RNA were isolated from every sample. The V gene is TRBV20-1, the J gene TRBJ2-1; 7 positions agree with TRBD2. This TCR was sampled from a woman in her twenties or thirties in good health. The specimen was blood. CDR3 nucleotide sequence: TGCAGTGCTAGACGCGGGAGCACCGGGGATGAGCAGTTCTTC. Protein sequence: CSARRGSTGDEQFF.